These 2 T cell receptor beta chains were sequenced from one sample in a study of metastatic and nonmetastatic thyroid tumors. Each patient came to thyroid surgery without any prior treatment (of any kind). MiXCR was used by TCRdb to re-call the PCR reads. The sample yields 4,000 to 4,500 clones, roughly 35% seen once. The sequencing input was adjacent normal tissue. Source of these receptors: a male donor with papillary thyroid cancer or a benign thyroid nodule (not recorded which). Some clones in this sample may be carry-over from other donors' samples.

The chain carries TRBV28 and TRBJ1-4, with D unresolved. The CDR3 runs to 15 residues. V was shortened by 3 bases and J by 0 bases, with 8 bases between the two germline ends. Germline-derived CDR1 and CDR2 are MDHEN and SYDVKM. The CDR3 here is CASSLGDATNEKLFF. In nucleotides, the CDR3 is TGTGCCAGCAGTTTGGGTGACGCAACTAATGAAAAACTGTTTTTT.

The rearrangement joins TRBV7-3 to TRBJ2-5; the D gene could be TRBD1 or TRBD2 (6 bases each). The CDR3 covers 18 residues. V was shortened by 1 base and J by 5 bases, with 23 bases between the two germline ends. Per germline, CDR1 SGHTA and CDR2 FQGTGA. The CDR3 DNA reads as TGTGCCAGCAGCTTAAAATTAGGGGGGCGCGAGGGCCAGGAGACCCAGTACTTC. Translation gives CASSLKLGGREGQETQYF.